These 10 T cell receptor beta chains were all obtained from the same sample, sequenced in a study of shared clonotypes between healthy human individuals. The data were produced by immunoSEQ multiplex PCR, yet TCRdb's version contains in-frame clones alone and is incomplete. The repertoire includes about 1.1 million clones, approximately 77% of them detected once, and 0.89% sits in the top ten. Source material: memory CD4+ T cells from PBMCs. Subset: CD45RA-negative fraction. These receptor sequences come from a man aged 18 to 30 in good health. Some clones in this sample may be carry-over from other donors' samples.

As for this clone: This likely stems from a read error, as it lies one base from a far larger clone. J is TRBJ1-2 and V is TRBV20-1, with D unresolved. From germline, CDR1 is DFQATT and CDR2 SNEGSKA (reference sequence). The V end was cut by 0 bases, the J end by 13 bases, with 6 bases between. The CDR3 contains 9 residues. DNA of the CDR3: TGCAGTGCTAGAGATCCCCGCACCTTC. It is translated as CSARDPRTF.

V usage is TRBV5-1 and J usage is TRBJ2-3; no firm D call. CDR1 and CDR2 (germline): SGHRS, YFSETQ. V was clipped by 0 bases and J by 2 bases, with 7 bases between them. CDR3 length: 14 amino acids. The CDR3 reads CASSLVKPTDTQYF. The CDR3 DNA sequence: TGCGCCAGCAGCTTGGTAAAGCCCACAGATACGCAGTATTTT.

This clone was seen a single time. The chain is built from TRBV7-8 and TRBJ2-7; D is unresolved. V lost 0 bases to trimming and J lost 3 bases, with 15 bases between them. The CDR3 sequence is 16 residues long. Looked up from germline, CDR1 is SGHVS and CDR2 is FQNEAQ. CDR3 nucleotide sequence: TGTGCCAGCAGCTTAGCGCGTCGGGCCGCTGGCTACGAGCAGTACTTC. As protein: CASSLARRAAGYEQYF.

A remark on this clone: Other DNA sequences of this sample code for an identical CDR3. The rearrangement uses TRBV5-1 and TRBJ1-2; unclear D gene. The germline V gene encodes CDR1 SGHRS and CDR2 YFSETQ. There are 13 residues in the CDR3. V dropped 0 bases and J dropped 0 bases, with 3 bases sitting between them. In DNA form, the CDR3 reads TGCGCCAGCAGCTTGGCCACTAACTATGGCTACACCTTC. This translates into CASSLATNYGYTF.

The chain combines TRBV14 with TRBJ2-6; TRBD1 matches at 8 bases. The CDR3 length is 18 residues. The V segment lost 0 bases and the J segment 0 bases; nucleotides outside the gene matches: 4. Germline CDR1 is SGHDN and CDR2 is FVKESK. CDR3 nucleotide sequence: TGTGCCAGCAGCCAAGATTGGGACAGGCCCTCTGGGGCCAACGTCCTGACTTTC. Translation gives CASSQDWDRPSGANVLTF.

The genes are TRBV19 and TRBJ2-7, with 10 positions matching TRBD1. Trimming removed 6 bases from V and 6 bases from J; junction bases left unmatched: 11. Germline V lookup: CDR1 LNHDA, CDR2 SQIVND (reference sequence). The CDR3 has 15 amino acids. CDR3 nucleotides: TGTGCCAGTAGAACCGGGACAGGGGTTGTCGGCGAGCAGTACTTC. Protein sequence: CASRTGTGVVGEQYF.

The genes are TRBV4-1 and TRBJ2-2, with 10 bases identical to TRBD1. The CDR3 is 19 residues long. Unmatched junction bases numbered 7, after V lost 0 bases and J lost 0 bases. Germline-derived CDR1 and CDR2 are MGHRA and YSYEKL. CDR3 in amino acids: CASSQDRQGAAANTGELFF. CDR3 nucleotide sequence: TGCGCCAGCAGCCAAGATCGACAGGGGGCAGCCGCGAACACCGGGGAGCTGTTTTTT.

This chain connects TRBV28 to TRBJ2-7, with no clear D. Germline V gene sequence: CDR1 MDHEN, CDR2 SYDVKM. There are 14 residues in the CDR3. V lost 7 bases, J lost 7 bases, and 20 bases lay in between. The CDR3 DNA reads TGTGCCAGCACCTCTACTCGGTTGGGCGGAGAGCAGTACTTC. It codes for CASTSTRLGGEQYF.

This chain connects TRBV13 to TRBJ1-2, with TRBD1 as a possible D gene (5 bases). Trimming took 1 base from V and 7 from J, leaving 13 bases between them. This CDR3 spans 14 amino acids. Germline V gene data show CDR1 as PRHDT and CDR2 as FYEKMQ (reference sequence). CDR3 region: CASSLEGAPFGYTF. In nucleotides, the CDR3 is TGTGCCAGCAGCTTAGAAGGGGCGCCTTTTGGCTACACCTTC.

The V and J genes are TRBV28 and TRBJ1-2; D gene uncertain. Germline V gene data show CDR1 as MDHEN and CDR2 as SYDVKM. CDR3 length: 15 residues. V was pared by 2 bases and J by 4 bases, with 14 bases between. CDR3 in amino acids: CASSLQVGVGYGYTF. As DNA, the CDR3 is TGTGCCAGCAGTTTACAGGTCGGAGTTGGCTATGGCTACACCTTC.